These T cell receptor beta chains were read from a single sample in a study of CD8 T cells in ankylosing spondylitis. MiXCR was run by TCRdb on the 5' RACE reads, yielding one entry per CDR3 protein. This table has 200,000 to 300,000 distinct CDR3 sequences, around a tenth appearing once. Input material: blood, either unsorted or a sorted T cell fraction (not recorded which). These receptors came from a male donor with ankylosing spondylitis or in good health (not recorded which). The CDR3 runs from the conserved cysteine through the conserved F or W. The D gene is left open where the match is weak. Clone size is given as once, few or many counts, or a class when the clone is expanded.

d_call	v_call	clone_size	j_call	cdr3_aa	cdr3_nt
TRBD1	TRBV29-1	many	TRBJ2-7	CSVEGTGGGEQYF	TGCAGCGTTGAAGGCACAGGGGGAGGCGAGCAGTACTTC
TRBD1	TRBV12-3/TRBV12-4	few	TRBJ2-5	CASKPGTENKETQYF	TGTGCCAGCAAACCGGGGACAGAGAATAAAGAGACCCAGTACTTC
.	TRBV28	few	TRBJ2-1	CASSLRGSYNEQFF	TGTGCCAGCAGTTTGAGGGGTTCCTACAATGAGCAGTTCTTC
TRBD2	TRBV5-1	many	TRBJ2-1	CASSSGLAGGRNEQFF	TGCGCCAGCAGCTCCGGACTAGCGGGAGGGCGAAATGAGCAGTTCTTC
TRBD1	TRBV4-1	few	TRBJ2-1	CASSSGVWTGRSNEQFF	TGCGCCAGCAGCAGCGGCGTTTGGACAGGGCGCAGCAATGAGCAGTTCTTC
TRBD2	TRBV3-1	many	TRBJ2-5	CASSQATASGQETQYF	TGTGCCAGCAGCCAAGCCACGGCTAGCGGGCAAGAGACCCAGTACTTC
.	TRBV12-3/TRBV12-4	many	TRBJ2-3	CASSPGRGRTDTQYF	TGTGCCAGCAGTCCCGGGAGGGGGCGCACAGATACGCAGTATTTT
.	TRBV5-5	many	TRBJ1-4	CASSLGGTDEKLFF	TGTGCCAGCAGCTTAGGGGGGACGGATGAAAAACTGTTTTTT
.	TRBV7-6	many	TRBJ2-1	CASSAGPKQFF	TGTGCCAGCAGCGCCGGGCCGAAGCAGTTCTTC
.	TRBV14	many	TRBJ1-1	CASSQALNTEAFF	TGTGCCAGCAGCCAAGCCTTGAACACTGAAGCTTTCTTT
.	TRBV15	many	TRBJ1-1	CATSSTFNTEAFF	TGTGCCACCAGCAGTACTTTTAACACTGAAGCTTTCTTT
.	TRBV21-1	many	TRBJ2-3	CASSKDQREGPTDTQYF	TGTGCCAGCAGCAAAGATCAGCGGGAGGGCCCGACAGATACGCAGTATTTT
.	TRBV27	many	TRBJ2-7	CASSLVGLSSYEQYF	TGTGCCAGCAGTTTAGTCGGACTCAGCTCCTACGAGCAGTACTTC
.	TRBV5-1	many	TRBJ2-3	CASSLAGVVTDTQYF	TGCGCCAGCAGCTTGGCGGGGGTAGTAACAGATACGCAGTATTTT
.	TRBV15	many	TRBJ1-5	CATSSGGGNQPQHF	TGTGCCACCAGCAGCGGTGGAGGCAATCAGCCCCAGCATTTT